Presented here are 20 T cell receptor beta chains from one specimen sequenced in a study of identical twins. TCRdb itself ran the 5' RACE reads through MiXCR, one entry per CDR3 protein. The profile shows 640,000 or so distinct CDR3 sequences, approximately 6% of them singletons. Sequencing input: naive T cells sorted from blood. Source of these receptors: a man aged 18 to 30 in good health.

This clonotype was observed a few times. The chain carries TRBV15 and TRBJ1-3; D is undetermined. Trimming took 2 bases from V and 2 from J, leaving 4 bases between them. The CDR3 length is 13 residues. CDR1 LNHNV and CDR2 YYDKDF come from the germline V gene (reference sequence). The CDR3 coding sequence is TGTGCCACCAGCAGATTTACTGGAAACACCATATATTTT. Translation: CATSRFTGNTIYF.

The rearrangement joins TRBV12-3 or TRBV12-4 to TRBJ2-7; 9 nucleotides align to TRBD2. Losses at the gene ends were 2 bases for V and 3 bases for J; bases not matched to a gene: 8. CDR3 length equals 16 residues. The CDR3 loop reads CASSLPLASGNYEQYV. The DNA of the CDR3 is TGTGCCAGCAGTTTACCGTTGGCTAGCGGGAACTACGAGCAGTACGTC.

This clonotype appeared a few times. V gene TRBV7-2 combines with J gene TRBJ1-1; no clear D. Germline CDR1 reads SGHTA; CDR2 reads FQGNSA. V lost 8 bases and J lost 8, with 15 bases in between. This CDR3 spans 12 amino acids. CDR3 sequence reads: CASRPEEVEAFF. The CDR3, as DNA: TGTGCCAGCCGCCCAGAAGAGGTGGAAGCTTTCTTT.

This clonotype was found a few times. The V call is TRBV29-1, the J call TRBJ2-5, with D perhaps TRBD1 or TRBD2 (5 bases each). The CDR3 spans 13 residues. Between the trimmed V and J ends, which lost 8 bases and 4 bases, there was a span of 17 bases. From germline, CDR1 is SQVTM and CDR2 ANQGSEA. The CDR3 DNA sequence: TGCAGCACGCCGGGACGCCGCGGAGAGACCCAGTACTTC. Residues: CSTPGRRGETQYF. Full variable domain (outside the CDR3, taken from reference TRBV29-1 and TRBJ2-5): SAVISQKPSRDICQRGTSLTIQCQVDSQVTMMFWYRQQPGQSLTLIATANQGSEATYESGFVIDKFPISRPNLTFSTLTVSNMSPEDSSIYLCSTPGRRGETQYFGPGTRLLVL.

This clonotype was detected a few times. The genes are TRBV25-1 and TRBJ2-7; no clear D gene. The CDR3 extends over 11 amino acids. V was clipped by 4 bases and J by 5 bases, with 6 bases between them. Germline CDR1 and CDR2: MGHDK and SYGVNS. The CDR3 DNA reads as TGTGCCAGCAGTGGACAAAACGAGCAGTACGTC. This translates into CASSGQNEQYV.

The chain couples TRBV3-1 to TRBJ2-2; D call uncertain. V was clipped by 0 bases and J by 9 bases, with 2 bases between them. The CDR3 has 11 residues. Germline V gene data show CDR1 as LGHDT and CDR2 as YNNKEL (reference sequence). CDR3 DNA sequence: TGTGCCAGCAGCCAAGACCGGGAGCTGTTTTTT. Encoded protein: CASSQDRELFF. The variable domain in full, with the rest retrieved from reference TRBV3-1 and TRBJ2-2, is DTAVSQTPKYLVTQMGNDKSIKCEQNLGHDTMYWYKQDSKKFLKIMFSYNNKELIINETVPNRFSPKSPDKAHLNLHINSLELGDSAVYFCASSQDRELFFGEGSRLTVL.

This clonotype was detected many times. This chain links TRBV5-1 with TRBJ1-2, with D uncertain. The CDR3 loop spans 13 amino acids. Trimming took off 1 base at V and 4 bases at J, with 8 bases between the two ends. Germline V lookup: CDR1 SGHRS, CDR2 YFSETQ. CDR3 sequence: CASSLSRLYGYTF. CDR3 sequence (DNA): TGCGCCAGCAGCTTGTCACGGCTCTATGGCTACACCTTC.

The sample holds many counts of this clonotype. The chain couples TRBV27 to TRBJ2-2, with 11 positions matching TRBD2. The CDR3 runs to 16 residues. Germline V CDR1 and CDR2: MNHEY, SMNVEV (reference sequence). V shed 8 bases and J 7 bases; nucleotides not matched to a gene: 12. The CDR3 nucleotides are TGTGCCAGCTCTCGCGGGGCTAGCGGGAGGATCGGGGAGCTGTTTTTT. Translated: CASSRGASGRIGELFF.

About this clonotype: This may arise from a read error, as a much more abundant clone is one base away. The V gene is TRBV29-1, the J gene TRBJ2-3; 10 nucleotides align to TRBD1. The CDR3 totals 15 residues. V was pared by 6 bases and J by 2 bases, with 8 bases of the junction left unmatched. Germline V lookup: CDR1 SQVTM, CDR2 ANQGSEA. The CDR3 sequence: CSVVPGQGLTDTQYF. CDR3 DNA: TGCAGCGTGGTCCCGGGACAGGGGCTCACAGATACGCAGTATTTT.

This clonotype was observed many times. The CDR3 sequence: CAISGEGLQETQYF. The CDR3 DNA is TGTGCCATCAGTGGTGAAGGGCTCCAAGAGACCCAGTACTTC. The gene calls are TRBV10-3 and TRBJ2-5; D is unclear. Deletions cut 4 bases from V and 1 base from J, with 10 bases between. The germline V gene has CDR1 ENHRY and CDR2 SYGVKD. This CDR3 has 14 residues.

This clonotype was seen more than once but under ten times. V and J are TRBV19 and TRBJ2-1, with 8 nucleotides matching TRBD2. J lost 9 bases, V lost 4 bases, and 8 bases had no gene match. From germline, CDR1 is LNHDA and CDR2 SQIVND (reference sequence). The CDR3 runs to 14 residues. CDR3 amino acids: CASSRREEFGEQFF. The CDR3 nucleotides read TGTGCCAGTAGTAGGCGGGAGGAATTCGGTGAGCAGTTCTTC.

The sample holds many counts of this clonotype. The rearrangement joins TRBV10-3 to TRBJ2-7; 14 bases are shared with TRBD2. The junction had 3 bases not matched to a gene; V was cut back by 4 bases and J by 7 bases. This CDR3 is built from 14 residues. Looked up from germline, CDR1 is ENHRY and CDR2 is SYGVKD. The CDR3 reads CAISGGLAGDEQYV. DNA for the CDR3: TGTGCCATCAGTGGGGGACTAGCGGGAGATGAGCAGTACGTC.

This clonotype has just a few counts. V usage is TRBV11-2 and J usage is TRBJ2-1, with TRBD2 identical over 13 bases. V shed 4 bases and J 6 bases; nucleotides not matched to a gene: 6. Germline V gene lookup returns CDR1 SGHAT and CDR2 FQNNGV. The CDR3 covers 16 residues. The CDR3 DNA sequence: TGTGCCAGCAGCTCAATAACTAGCGGGAGGGCCAATGAGCAGTTCTTC. Translated: CASSSITSGRANEQFF.

This clonotype was observed at least ten times. This chain joins TRBV29-1 and TRBJ2-1; TRBD2 aligns across 9 bases. Trimming took 1 base from V and 0 from J; bases not matched to a gene: 7. The CDR3 contains 17 residues. The V gene's germline CDR1 is SQVTM and CDR2 ANQGSEA. The CDR3 DNA reads TGCAGCGTTGAAGGACTAGCGGACCCTAGCTCCTACAATGAGCAGTTCTTC. It encodes CSVEGLADPSSYNEQFF.

This clonotype was picked up a small number of times. The chain combines TRBV14 with TRBJ2-1; maybe TRBD1 (5 bases). Germline CDR1 SGHDN, CDR2 FVKESK. The CDR3 has 16 residues. Trimming stripped 3 bases from V and 7 bases from J, with 19 bases between. The CDR3 is CASSHRGIPFLNEQFF. The CDR3 DNA is TGTGCCAGCAGCCATAGGGGAATACCTTTCCTTAATGAGCAGTTCTTC.

This clonotype showed up just a few times. The V call is TRBV23-1, the J call TRBJ2-3; no clear D gene. TRBV23-1 counts as an open reading frame of uncertain function. CDR3 length: 13 amino acids. Trimming took off 3 bases at V and 2 bases at J, with 6 bases between the two ends. CDR3 sequence (DNA): TGCGCCAGCAGTCATCCTTTCACAGATACGCAGTATTTT. Translation: CASSHPFTDTQYF.

Concerning this clonotype: This may come from a read error, since a much larger clone is one base off. The rearrangement joins TRBV5-1 to TRBJ2-1, with 7 bases identical to TRBD1. CDR1 is SGHRS, CDR2 YFSETQ, per germline. This CDR3 has 12 amino acids. Trimming removed 4 bases from V and 9 bases from J; junction bases left unmatched: 4. The DNA for the CDR3 is TGCGCCAGCAGCCAAACAGGGGTTGAGCAGTTCTTC. This sequence encodes CASSQTGVEQFF.

The sample holds many counts of this clonotype. The CDR3 protein is CSVESSSYTYEQYF. In nucleotides, the CDR3 is TGCAGCGTTGAAAGTAGTAGCTACACCTACGAGCAGTACTTC. The rearrangement joins TRBV29-1 to TRBJ2-7; D is ambiguous. Trimming took off 2 bases at V and 2 bases at J, with 13 bases between the two ends. This CDR3 region has 14 residues. Germline CDR1 is SQVTM and CDR2 is ANQGSEA.

This clonotype showed up just a few times. The rearrangement uses TRBV19 and TRBJ1-1, with D perhaps TRBD1 (6 bases). Per germline, CDR1 LNHDA and CDR2 SQIVND (reference sequence). With 6 bases removed from V and 0 bases from J, the gap between germline ends came to 17 bases. This CDR3 has 16 residues. The CDR3 loop is CASSGRTRGMNTEAFF. Written as DNA, the CDR3 is TGTGCCAGTAGCGGCAGGACTAGGGGGATGAACACTGAAGCTTTCTTT.

This clonotype was observed a few times. The rearrangement uses TRBV4-2 and TRBJ2-1; tentative D call: TRBD1 (5 bases). V lost 1 base, J lost 2 bases, and 12 bases lay in between. The CDR3 runs 16 residues. Germline V gene data show CDR1 as LGHNA and CDR2 as YNFKEQ. In DNA, the CDR3 is TGTGCCAGCAGCCAAGTTCCGGACATTACCTACAATGAGCAGTTCTTC. It translates to CASSQVPDITYNEQFF.